The 20 T cell receptor beta chains below all came from one sample that was sequenced in a study of T cell repertoires in cytomegalovirus infection. From the reads, TCRdb called clonotypes with MiXCR, one entry per CDR3 protein. The table has around 81,000 distinct CDR3 sequences, about 40% seen once. Antigens for these TCRs are unknown. The material sequenced was CD8+ T cells from cultured PBMCs, taken from culture after CMV antigen stimulation. All receptors come from a human donor in good health (CMV status not recorded). Some clones in this sample may be carry-over from other donors' samples.

In this sample, this clonotype turned up many times. The chain carries TRBV7-2 and TRBJ2-3; either TRBD1 or TRBD2 may fit D (5 bases each). Trimming pared 5 bases from V and 4 bases from J, leaving 16 bases between. The CDR3 totals 15 residues. Germline CDR1 SGHTA, CDR2 FQGNSA. CDR3 sequence reads: CASSPDGVGADTQYF. DNA of the CDR3: TGTGCCAGCAGCCCCGACGGGGTAGGGGCAGATACGCAGTATTTT. The whole variable domain, filled in from reference TRBV7-2 and TRBJ2-3, reads GAGVSQSPSNKVTEKGKDVELRCDPISGHTALYWYRQSLGQGLEFLIYFQGNSAPDKSGLPSDRFSAERTGGSVSTLTIQRTQQEDSAVYLCASSPDGVGADTQYFGPGTRLTVL.

The chain recombines TRBV2 with TRBJ1-2; D gene uncertain. The CDR3 consists of 14 residues. CDR1 and CDR2 from the germline V gene are SNHLY and FYNNEI. The V gene lost 7 bases and the J gene lost 6 bases, with 18 bases spanning the gap. The CDR3 nucleotides are TGTGCCAGCACCACGAGCGGCAGTTCTGATGGCTACACCTTC. Encoded protein: CASTTSGSSDGYTF. Filled out from reference TRBV2 and TRBJ1-2, the complete variable domain reads EPEVTQTPSHQVTQMGQEVILRCVPISNHLYFYWYRQILGQKVEFLVSFYNNEISEKSEIFDDQFSVERPDGSNFTLKIRSTKLEDSAMYFCASTTSGSSDGYTFGSGTRLTVV.

The chain couples TRBV7-9 to TRBJ2-7, with D possibly matching TRBD1 (6 bases). V was clipped by 5 bases and J by 2 bases, with 13 bases between them. The CDR3 loop spans 14 amino acids. In germline, CDR1 is SEHNR, CDR2 FQNEAQ (reference sequence). The CDR3 sequence is CASSLFDRPYEQYF. In DNA form, the CDR3 reads TGTGCCAGCAGCCTCTTCGACAGGCCCTACGAGCAGTACTTC.

This clonotype was seen a few times. V is TRBV7-6 and J is TRBJ1-5; D is unclear. The V end was cut by 0 bases, the J end by 6 bases, with 3 bases between. The CDR3 totals 12 residues. Germline V gene lookup returns CDR1 SGHVS and CDR2 FNYEAQ. The CDR3 spells CASSLAGQPQHF. CDR3 DNA sequence: TGTGCCAGCAGCTTAGCGGGTCAGCCCCAGCATTTT. Full variable domain (remainder filled in from reference TRBV7-6 and TRBJ1-5): GAGVSQSPRYKVTKRGQDVALRCDPISGHVSLYWYRQALGQGPEFLTYFNYEAQQDKSGLPNDRFSAERPEGSISTLTIQRTEQRDSAMYRCASSLAGQPQHFGDGTRLSIL.

V and J are TRBV10-3 and TRBJ1-1, with 9 nucleotides matching TRBD1. With V trimmed by 0 bases and J by 0 bases, 8 bases remained unmatched. The CDR3 totals 18 residues. CDR1 is ENHRY and CDR2 is SYGVKD in the germline V gene. CDR3 sequence reads: CAISESEDRGTVNTEAFF. The DNA of the CDR3 is TGTGCCATCAGTGAGTCAGAAGACAGGGGGACGGTGAACACTGAAGCTTTCTTT.

As concerns this clonotype: A junction end diverges from the germline sequence, so it may reflect a read error. The gene calls are TRBV29-1 and TRBJ1-2; D call uncertain. Looked up from germline, CDR1 is SQVTM and CDR2 is ANQGSEA. CDR3 size: 12 residues. CDR3 amino acids: CSATTSKYGYTF. CDR3 nucleotides: TGCAGCGCCACAACATCTAAGTATGGCTACACCTTC.

V and J are TRBV7-9 and TRBJ2-2; the D gene is possibly TRBD1 (6 bases). The V and J ends lost 3 bases and 0 bases respectively, with 11 bases between them. Germline values: CDR1 SEHNR, CDR2 FQNEAQ (reference sequence). This CDR3 is 16 amino acids long. CDR3 DNA: TGTGCCAGCAGCTTGGGACACCTATCGAACACCGGGGAGCTGTTTTTT. Translating gives CASSLGHLSNTGELFF.

V is TRBV7-3 and J is TRBJ1-1; a weak D match, TRBD1 (5 bases). Germline V lookup: CDR1 SGHTA, CDR2 FQGTGA. The ends were cut back, 5 bases at V and 3 bases at J, with 19 bases in the middle. CDR3 length: 16 amino acids. For the CDR3, the DNA is TGTGCCAGCAGCCCAAATCCGGGACCGGGCGACACTGAAGCTTTCTTT. It is translated as CASSPNPGPGDTEAFF. The full variable domain, in which reference TRBV7-3 and TRBJ1-1 provide the parts outside the CDR3, is GAGVSQTPSNKVTEKGKYVELRCDPISGHTALYWYRQSLGQGPEFLIYFQGTGAADDSGLPNDRFFAVRPEGSVSTLKIQRTERGDSAVYLCASSPNPGPGDTEAFFGQGTRLTVV.

CDR3 nucleotides: TGTGCCAGCAGTTACAGCACTGAAGCTTTCTTT. This sequence encodes CASSYSTEAFF. The J gene is TRBJ1-1, the V gene TRBV28; D is ambiguous. There are 11 residues in the CDR3. The V gene lost 4 bases and the J gene lost 4 bases, with 4 bases spanning the gap. The V gene's germline CDR1 is MDHEN and CDR2 SYDVKM.

A few counts support this clonotype. The chain joins TRBV11-2 to TRBJ2-5; TRBD1 matches at 8 bases. The CDR3 consists of 15 residues. Germline V gene lookup returns CDR1 SGHAT and CDR2 FQNNGV. V gave up 5 bases and J gave up 1 base; unmatched junction bases: 6. The CDR3, as DNA: TGTGCCAGCAGCGCCCGGGACAGGAGCCAAGAGACCCAGTACTTC. It is translated as CASSARDRSQETQYF.

The chain uses TRBV2 and TRBJ2-1; 8 bases align to TRBD1. Germline V gene sequence: CDR1 SNHLY, CDR2 FYNNEI. The CDR3 runs to 16 residues. The V gene end was trimmed by 4 bases and the J gene end by 2 bases; junction bases not matched to a gene: 7. The CDR3 spells CASSARQGSPYNEQFF. In DNA, the CDR3 is TGTGCCAGCAGTGCCAGACAGGGGTCACCCTACAATGAGCAGTTCTTC.

This clonotype has more than one count but fewer than ten. The chain employs TRBV7-6 and TRBJ1-6; D remains unclear. The CDR3 is made up of 13 amino acids. The ends were cut back, 2 bases at V and 14 bases at J, with 13 bases in the middle. In germline, CDR1 is SGHVS, CDR2 FNYEAQ. The CDR3 loop reads CASSLNSVGTLHF. DNA of the CDR3: TGTGCCAGCAGCTTAAATTCGGTGGGAACCCTCCACTTT.

The CDR3 coding sequence is TGTGCCAGCTTTTCGAACGCAGGGGGCGAGCAGTACTTC. This codes for CASFSNAGGEQYF. This chain uses TRBV19 with TRBJ2-7; 7 bases match TRBD1. Germline values: CDR1 LNHDA, CDR2 SQIVND (reference sequence). V was clipped by 9 bases and J by 6 bases; unmatched bases: 11. The CDR3 spans 13 residues.

This clonotype was seen a handful of times. This rearrangement joins TRBV7-2 to TRBJ1-2, with 10 bases fitting TRBD1. CDR1 and CDR2 (germline): SGHTA, FQGNSA. V shed 3 bases and J 5 bases; nucleotides not matched to a gene: 3. The CDR3 runs to 14 residues. This CDR3 is CASSLDRGFYGYTF. CDR3 in DNA: TGTGCCAGCAGCTTGGACAGGGGGTTTTATGGCTACACCTTC.

This clonotype has just a few counts. The J gene is TRBJ2-5, the V gene TRBV25-1, with D maybe TRBD1 (6 bases). Germline assignment: CDR1 MGHDK and CDR2 SYGVNS. The CDR3 covers 16 residues. Trimming took off 1 base at V and 2 bases at J, with 14 bases between the two ends. The CDR3 bases are TGTGCCAGCAGTGAATTTTACGGACAGCCGCAAGAGACCCAGTACTTC. It translates to CASSEFYGQPQETQYF.

The chain couples TRBV20-1 to TRBJ1-6; D unclear. The germline V gene has CDR1 DFQATT and CDR2 SNEGSKA (reference sequence). The CDR3 is 16 residues long. Trimming left V 8 bases short and J 7 bases short, with 24 bases between. CDR3 loop: CSPRLRDSPTNSPLHF. The CDR3 DNA reads TGCAGTCCGAGACTAAGGGATTCCCCAACGAATTCACCCCTCCACTTT.

This clonotype was picked up one time. The chain couples TRBV2 to TRBJ1-6; D remains unclear. This CDR3 has 17 residues. V shed 6 bases and J shed 0 bases, with 15 bases lying between them. CDR1 is SNHLY and CDR2 is FYNNEI in the germline V gene. This CDR3 is CASRGGSPSSYNSPLHF. The CDR3 coding sequence is TGTGCCAGCAGGGGCGGGTCCCCCAGCTCCTATAATTCACCCCTCCACTTT. The full variable domain, its missing parts supplied by reference TRBV2 and TRBJ1-6, is EPEVTQTPSHQVTQMGQEVILRCVPISNHLYFYWYRQILGQKVEFLVSFYNNEISEKSEIFDDQFSVERPDGSNFTLKIRSTKLEDSAMYFCASRGGSPSSYNSPLHFGNGTRLTVT.

The rearrangement links TRBV6-6 to TRBJ1-1; D is undetermined. This CDR3 has 12 residues. V lost 7 bases to trimming and J lost 5 bases, with 11 bases between them. Germline values: CDR1 MNHNY, CDR2 SVGAGI (reference sequence). The CDR3 DNA sequence: TGTGCCAGCACCAACCCGGGGACTGAAGCTTTCTTT. This sequence encodes CASTNPGTEAFF.

The chain recombines TRBV7-9 with TRBJ1-4, with 10 bases identical to TRBD1. Germline loops: CDR1 SEHNR, CDR2 FQNEAQ (reference sequence). This CDR3 is 16 amino acids long. V gave up 5 bases and J gave up 7 bases; unmatched junction bases: 10. The CDR3 coding sequence is TGTGCCAGCAGCGCAACGACAGGGGGCCAAGGTGAAAAACTGTTTTTT. Protein sequence: CASSATTGGQGEKLFF. The full variable domain, in which reference TRBV7-9 and TRBJ1-4 provide the parts outside the CDR3, is DTGVSQNPRHKITKRGQNVTFRCDPISEHNRLYWYRQTLGQGPEFLTYFQNEAQLEKSRLLSDRFSAERPKGSFSTLEIQRTEQGDSAMYLCASSATTGGQGEKLFFGSGTQLSVL.

This clonotype was found a few times. The gene calls are TRBV7-9 and TRBJ2-7; weak D call: TRBD1 (5 bases). Trimming cost V 2 bases and J 3 bases, with 11 bases left between them. Looked up from germline, CDR1 is SEHNR and CDR2 is FQNEAQ (reference sequence). The CDR3 consists of 14 residues. The CDR3 sequence is CASSLYVGDYEQYF. For the CDR3, the DNA is TGTGCCAGCAGCTTATATGTAGGGGACTACGAGCAGTACTTC.